These T cell receptor beta chains were read from a single sample in a study of Ad26.COV2.S vaccination and SARS-CoV-2 variants. The assay was immunoSEQ multiplex PCR, and TCRdb's table has in-frame clones only and misses some. In the table there are approximately 300,000 clones, around four fifths of which are singletons. This material consisted of peripheral blood, taken in a trial of Ad26.COV2.S vaccine versus placebo. All receptors derive from a person between 18 and 65 years old who received the Ad26.COV2.S COVID-19 vaccine or a placebo. Each CDR3 is given with its conserved first and last residue. The D gene is left open where the match is weak. The size field is filled for only some rows; it gives once, few, many or a size class.

>11|-|TRBJ2-7|-|TRBV20-1
CSASAYSEQYF
TGCAGTGCTAGTGCTTATTCCGAGCAGTACTTC
>15|-|TRBJ1-2|-|TRBV5-1
CASSLVTSSNYGYTF
TGCGCCAGCAGCTTGGTGACTTCTTCTAACTATGGCTACACCTTC
>12|-|TRBJ2-7|-|TRBV25-1
CASSEGPLEQYF
TGTGCCAGCAGCGAGGGACCCCTCGAGCAGTACTTC
>15|TRBD1|TRBJ1-1|-|TRBV6-5
CASSYEHRGVTEAFF
TGTGCCAGCAGTTACGAGCACAGGGGGGTTACTGAAGCTTTCTTT
>16|TRBD1|TRBJ2-2|-|TRBV19
CASSTSGGQGAGELFF
TGTGCCAGTAGTACGTCCGGCGGACAGGGAGCCGGGGAGCTGTTTTTT
>16|-|TRBJ2-2|few|TRBV4-1
CASSQGGWVDTGELFF
TGCGCCAGCAGCCAAGGTGGCTGGGTCGACACCGGGGAGCTGTTTTTT
>14|-|TRBJ2-5|once|TRBV4-1
CASSQGGAEETQYF
TGCGCCAGCAGCCAAGGCGGGGCAGAGGAGACCCAGTACTTC
>13|-|TRBJ1-1|-|TRBV29-1
CSVPGTLRNEAFF
TGCAGCGTCCCCGGGACACTGAGGAACGAAGCTTTCTTT
>16|-|TRBJ1-2|-|TRBV6-5
CASSYSRERGRGGYTF
TGTGCCAGCAGTTACTCGAGGGAACGCGGTCGGGGAGGCTACACCTTC
>16|TRBD1|TRBJ2-1|-|TRBV5-5
CASSPRTGGLYNEQFF
TGTGCCAGCAGCCCACGTACAGGGGGCCTCTACAATGAGCAGTTCTTC
>16|-|TRBJ1-3|-|TRBV28
CASSDRSGARGNTIYF
TGTGCCAGCAGTGACCGATCCGGGGCGCGGGGAAACACCATATATTTT
>13|-|TRBJ1-1|-|TRBV7-9
CASSLAYSLEAFF
TGTGCCAGCAGCTTAGCGTATAGCCTTGAAGCTTTCTTT
>16|TRBD1|TRBJ1-2|-|TRBV28
CASSFRDRGGNNGYTF
TGTGCCAGCAGTTTTAGGGACAGGGGGGGAAATAACGGCTACACCTTC
>16|TRBD2|TRBJ2-7|-|TRBV6-5
CASSYSDSGGIYEQYF
TGTGCCAGCAGTTACTCGGATAGCGGGGGAATTTACGAGCAGTACTTC
>15|TRBD2|TRBJ2-3|-|TRBV6-4
CASSDSAGSTDTQYF
TGTGCCAGCAGTGACTCAGCGGGGAGCACAGATACGCAGTATTTT
>12|-|TRBJ1-3|few|TRBV29-1
CSVVTSGNTIYF
TGCAGCGTTGTGACCTCTGGAAACACCATATATTTT
>14|TRBD2|TRBJ2-2|once|TRBV7-2
CASQRGGNTGELFF
TGTGCCAGTCAGCGGGGGGGCAACACCGGGGAGCTGTTTTTT
>12|-|TRBJ1-1|few|TRBV6-2/TRBV6-3
CASSYWGTEAFF
TGTGCCAGCAGTTACTGGGGCACTGAAGCTTTCTTT
>19|-|TRBJ2-2|-|TRBV3-1/TRBV3-2
CASSQDESGATLNTGELFF
TGTGCCAGCAGCCAAGATGAATCGGGGGCTACCCTGAACACCGGGGAGCTGTTTTTT
>13|-|TRBJ1-1|-|TRBV5-1
CASKKGVNTEAFF
TGCGCCAGCAAGAAAGGGGTGAACACTGAAGCTTTCTTT
>13|-|TRBJ1-1|-|TRBV6-5
CASSGELNTEAFF
TGTGCCAGCAGCGGCGAGCTGAACACTGAAGCTTTCTTT
>15|TRBD1|TRBJ1-2|-|TRBV5-5
CASSFSWTGGYGYTF
TGTGCCAGCAGCTTCTCATGGACAGGAGGTTATGGCTACACCTTC
>18|TRBD2|TRBJ2-5|-|TRBV5-1
CASSPSGLAGGGQETQYF
TGCGCCAGCAGCCCATCGGGACTAGCGGGGGGTGGCCAAGAGACCCAGTACTTC
>14|TRBD1|TRBJ1-6|-|TRBV28
CASSPQTGESPLHF
TGTGCCAGCAGTCCACAGACAGGGGAATCACCCCTCCACTTT
>18|TRBD1|TRBJ2-1|-|TRBV5-1
CASRAGTGLSGWVGEQFF
TGCGCCAGCAGGGCCGGGACAGGGCTCTCCGGTTGGGTAGGAGAGCAGTTCTTC
>12|-|TRBJ2-7|-|TRBV7-6
CASSPDHFEQYF
TGTGCCAGCAGCCCCGACCATTTTGAGCAGTACTTC
>13|-|TRBJ1-2|-|TRBV12-3/TRBV12-4
CASSLGGYYGYTF
TGTGCCAGCAGTTTAGGAGGGTACTATGGCTACACCTTC
>15|-|TRBJ2-7|once|TRBV27
CASSLGWQSVREQYF
TGTGCCAGCAGTTTAGGTTGGCAGAGCGTGAGGGAGCAGTACTTC
>15|TRBD1|TRBJ2-3|-|TRBV4-1
CASSQAGQGIDTQYF
TGCGCCAGCAGCCAAGCGGGACAGGGTATAGATACGCAGTATTTT
>22|TRBD1|TRBJ1-5|-|TRBV7-3
CASSLVRTRGQGISYSNQPQHF
TGTGCCAGCAGCTTAGTCCGCACGAGAGGACAGGGGATTTCTTATAGCAATCAGCCCCAGCATTTT
>11|-|TRBJ2-7|-|TRBV19
CASSDLYEQYF
TGTGCCAGTAGTGACCTCTACGAGCAGTACTTC
>13|-|TRBJ2-1|-|TRBV7-3
CASSLTRGIEQFF
TGTGCCAGCAGCTTAACGCGAGGGATTGAGCAGTTCTTC
>15|-|TRBJ1-1|-|TRBV27
CASRDPGDIRTEAFF
TGTGCCAGCAGGGACCCGGGAGATATTAGGACTGAAGCTTTCTTT
>15|TRBD1|TRBJ1-4|few|TRBV15
CATSGDRGRDEKLFF
TGTGCCACCAGCGGCGACAGGGGAAGGGATGAAAAACTGTTTTTT
>15|-|TRBJ2-3|-|TRBV28
CASSLLAAYADTQYF
TGTGCCAGCAGTTTATTGGCTGCGTATGCAGATACGCAGTATTTT
>12|-|TRBJ2-7|-|TRBV10-3
CAISDRRVEQYF
TGTGCCATCAGTGACCGTAGGGTCGAGCAGTACTTC
>13|-|TRBJ2-1|-|TRBV18
CASSPPTRGEQFF
TGTGCCAGCTCACCACCGACGAGGGGTGAGCAGTTCTTC
>14|-|TRBJ1-4|-|TRBV28
CASSLGGRGEKLFF
TGTGCCAGCAGTTTGGGTGGGAGGGGCGAAAAACTGTTTTTT
>16|-|TRBJ1-2|-|TRBV4-1
CASSQDMGGGHYGYTF
TGCGCCAGCAGCCAAGATATGGGGGGAGGTCACTATGGCTACACCTTC
>11|-|TRBJ2-3|-|TRBV6-2/TRBV6-3
CASSRGDTQYF
TGTGCCAGCAGTAGAGGGGATACGCAGTATTTT
>13|-|TRBJ2-7|-|TRBV24-1
CATSDFGRNEQYF
TGTGCCACCAGTGATTTCGGCAGGAACGAGCAGTACTTC
>15|-|TRBJ1-1|-|TRBV19
CASSIVGESNTEAFF
TGTGCCAGTAGTATAGTCGGGGAGTCGAACACTGAAGCTTTCTTT
>16|TRBD1|TRBJ2-2|-|TRBV5-4
CASSFGDRANTGELFF
TGTGCCAGCAGCTTCGGGGACAGGGCTAACACCGGGGAGCTGTTTTTT
>15|TRBD1|TRBJ1-1|once|TRBV4-1
CASSLGQGRNTEAFF
TGCGCCAGCAGCCTAGGACAGGGAAGGAACACTGAAGCTTTCTTT
>19|TRBD2|TRBJ2-5|-|TRBV5-4
CASSLPPGGLAGGRETQYF
TGTGCCAGCAGCTTACCACCCGGGGGACTAGCGGGGGGGCGAGAGACCCAGTACTTC
>14|-|TRBJ1-3|few|TRBV30
CAWSVRGFGNTIYF
TGTGCCTGGAGTGTACGGGGTTTTGGAAACACCATATATTTT
>13|TRBD1|TRBJ1-1|-|TRBV29-1
CSGMDRPNTEAFF
TGCAGCGGAATGGACAGGCCTAACACTGAAGCTTTCTTT
>15|-|TRBJ1-2|-|TRBV28
CASGYPQGTNYGYTF
TGTGCCAGCGGTTACCCACAGGGTACTAACTATGGCTACACCTTC
>13|-|TRBJ1-1|few|TRBV7-2
CASTLRGGTEAFF
TGTGCCAGCACCCTGAGGGGCGGGACTGAAGCTTTCTTT
>16|-|TRBJ1-5|-|TRBV19
CASRQPSGVGNQPQHF
TGTGCCAGTAGGCAGCCTTCAGGGGTTGGCAATCAGCCCCAGCATTTT
>16|-|TRBJ1-2|-|TRBV5-4
CASSYDRQGRIYGYTF
TGTGCCAGCAGCTATGACCGCCAGGGGCGTATCTATGGCTACACCTTC
>15|-|TRBJ2-7|-|TRBV5-1
CASSLGGASVYEQYF
TGCGCCAGCAGCTTGGGAGGGGCCAGTGTTTACGAGCAGTACTTC